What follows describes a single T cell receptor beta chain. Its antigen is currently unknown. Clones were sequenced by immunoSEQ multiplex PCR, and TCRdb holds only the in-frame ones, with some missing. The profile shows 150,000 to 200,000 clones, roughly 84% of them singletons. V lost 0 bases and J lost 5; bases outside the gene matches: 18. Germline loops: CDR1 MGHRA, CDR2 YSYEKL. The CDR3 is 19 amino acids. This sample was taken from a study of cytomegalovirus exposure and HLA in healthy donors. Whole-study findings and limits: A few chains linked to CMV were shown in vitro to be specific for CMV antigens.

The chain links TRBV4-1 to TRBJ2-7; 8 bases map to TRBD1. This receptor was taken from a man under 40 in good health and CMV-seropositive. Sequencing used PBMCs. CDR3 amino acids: CASSQDFPGQGLEEDEQYF. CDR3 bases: TGCGCCAGCAGCCAAGATTTTCCCGGACAGGGTTTAGAGGAGGACGAGCAGTACTTC.